The 2 T cell receptor beta chains presented below share a single source sample, sequenced in a study of cytomegalovirus exposure and HLA in healthy donors. Use of 60 Vbeta and 13 Jbeta primers characterized the PCR. Measured with immunoSEQ multiplex PCR; TCRdb has only the in-frame clones, and not every one. The sample yields fewer than 85,000 clones, over 65% seen once. Input material: PBMCs. The receptors stem from a man aged 40-55 years in good health and CMV-seropositive.

The V gene is TRBV7-3, the J gene TRBJ2-1; D tentatively fits TRBD1 or TRBD2 (11 bases each). The germline gives CDR1 SGHTA, CDR2 FQGTGA. The CDR3 length is 20 residues. Trimming pared 5 bases from V and 8 bases from J, leaving 34 bases between. The CDR3 region is CASSLRDRGFTSGRGYEQFF. The CDR3 DNA is TGTGCCAGCAGCCTACGGGACAGGGGGTTTACTAGCGGGAGAGGATATGAGCAGTTCTTC.

The chain recombines TRBV11-3 with TRBJ2-3; D perhaps matches TRBD1 (6 bases). V gave up 1 base and J gave up 5 bases, with 10 bases separating them. The CDR3 loop spans 14 amino acids. CDR1 is SGHNT, CDR2 YENEEA, per germline. The CDR3, as DNA: TGTGCCAGCAGCTTAGGACGACAGGAAGATACGCAGTATTTT. Protein: CASSLGRQEDTQYF.